Listed here is a single T cell receptor (beta chain). Its target is not known. The entry originates in a study of cytomegalovirus exposure and HLA in healthy donors. Study outcomes and limitations: Researchers had no immune exposure information except CMV serostatus available. In a later analysis, at a false discovery rate of 0.05, roughly 17,000 TCR beta sequences matched HLA alleles.

The donors gave bone marrow, and they were healthy. The PCR was carried out with 60 Vbeta primers and 13 Jbeta primers. Here immunoSEQ multiplex PCR was the method, and the copy in TCRdb shows in-frame clones only, minus some. The data contain around 190,000 clones, about 77% of them singletons. With 1 base removed from V and 4 bases from J, the gap between germline ends came to 13 bases. The CDR3 extends over 15 amino acids. CDR1 and CDR2 from the germline V gene are KGHSH and LQKENI. The J gene is TRBJ1-1, the V gene TRBV18, with D hard to call. This clonotype was obtained from a female donor in good health and CMV-seronegative. Sequences were obtained from PBMCs. CDR3 DNA: TGTGCCAGCTCACCACTGGCGGGGAAGGGCACTGAAGCTTTCTTT. It codes for CASSPLAGKGTEAFF.